The source of this T cell receptor (beta chain) is a study of stem cell transplantation in POMP-related autoinflammatory disease. With 3 bases clipped from V and 1 base from J, the junction kept 2 bases outside the gene matches. CDR1 and CDR2 from the germline V gene are DFQATT and SNEGSKA (reference sequence). The CDR3 is 15 amino acids. Here immunoSEQ multiplex PCR was the method, and the copy in TCRdb shows in-frame clones only, minus some. The repertoire holds 9,100 or so clones, roughly 77% seen once, with 4.6% in the top ten. The sample in question was CD4+ T cells from PBMCs, obtained after stem cell transplantation. The origin of this receptor is a human patient with POMP-related autoinflammation and immune dysregulation (PRAID). Some T cells may be the graft donor's. The chain couples TRBV20-1 to TRBJ2-1; 11 bases are a match to TRBD2. CDR3 protein: CSASLAGGSYNEQFF. CDR3 sequence (DNA): TGCAGTGCTAGTTTAGCGGGAGGGTCCTACAATGAGCAGTTCTTC.